A single sample is the source of the 25 T cell receptor beta chains below, sequenced in a study of cytomegalovirus exposure and HLA in healthy donors. Both 60 Vbeta primers and 13 Jbeta primers went into the PCR. TCRdb keeps only in-frame clones here, not all; method: immunoSEQ multiplex PCR. The repertoire holds fewer than 200,000 clones, with 10% to 15% as singletons. Sequencing used PBMCs. The receptor source for this set is a man aged 45-65 years in good health and CMV-seropositive.

The chain is built from TRBV7-8 and TRBJ1-2; D possibly corresponds to TRBD1 (6 bases). V was cut by 3 bases and J by 8 bases, with 16 bases left in between. This CDR3 comprises 14 residues. Germline-derived CDR1 and CDR2 are SGHVS and FQNEAQ. The CDR3 sequence is CASSFGQGLVGYTF. The CDR3 DNA sequence: TGTGCCAGCAGCTTTGGGCAGGGGTTGGTCGGCTACACCTTC.

The V gene is TRBV29-1, the J gene TRBJ2-2; the match to TRBD2 covers 7 bases. Germline V lookup: CDR1 SQVTM, CDR2 ANQGSEA. The CDR3 spans 14 residues. Trimming removed 6 bases from V and 0 bases from J; junction bases left unmatched: 4. The CDR3 sequence is CSVTGGPNTGELFF. As DNA, the CDR3 is TGCAGCGTAACGGGGGGTCCGAACACCGGGGAGCTGTTTTTT.

This chain joins TRBV9 and TRBJ1-5, with D unresolved. Trimming cost V 0 bases and J 0 bases, with 7 bases left between them. Germline V gene data show CDR1 as SGDLS and CDR2 as YYNGEE. The CDR3 has 15 amino acids. The CDR3 protein is CASSVDITSNQPQHF. The CDR3 coding sequence is TGTGCCAGCAGCGTAGACATAACTAGCAATCAGCCCCAGCATTTT.

This clone was counted between two and nine times. The chain uses TRBV2 and TRBJ1-2; TRBD1 matches at 9 bases. The CDR3 has 13 residues. J gave up 8 bases and V 5 bases, and 6 bases lay outside the gene matches. The V gene's germline CDR1 is SNHLY and CDR2 FYNNEI. In DNA form, the CDR3 reads TGTGCCAGCAGTCGCGACAGGGGGGACGGCTACACCTTC. Translating it yields CASSRDRGDGYTF.

V is TRBV5-6 and J is TRBJ1-4, with 8 bases aligning to TRBD1. Germline-derived CDR1 and CDR2 are SGHDT and YYEEEE. After removal of 0 bases from V and 6 bases from J, the junction contained 1 base not matched to a gene. The CDR3 contains 14 residues. The CDR3 region has the DNA TGTGCCAGCAGCTTGGTACAGGGGGATGAAAAACTGTTTTTT. Translated: CASSLVQGDEKLFF.

The J gene is TRBJ1-6, the V gene TRBV5-1, with a weak D call TRBD1 (5 bases). The CDR3 has 14 residues. The V end was cut by 5 bases, the J end by 8 bases, with 14 bases between. Germline loops: CDR1 SGHRS, CDR2 YFSETQ. The CDR3 protein is CASRWGRTDSPLHF. For the CDR3, the DNA is TGCGCCAGCAGATGGGGCCGAACCGATTCACCCCTCCACTTT.

V usage is TRBV4-1 and J usage is TRBJ2-2, with D unclear. The CDR3 totals 16 residues. Trimming cost V 0 bases and J 7 bases, with 15 bases left between them. From germline, CDR1 is MGHRA and CDR2 YSYEKL. CDR3 in amino acids: CASSQEKRSSSGELFF. CDR3 coding DNA: TGCGCCAGCAGCCAAGAGAAGAGGTCCTCGAGCGGGGAGCTGTTTTTT.

This rearrangement joins TRBV7-3 to TRBJ1-1, with TRBD1 matching over 7 bases. The CDR3 is 13 amino acids. Germline V gene lookup returns CDR1 SGHTA and CDR2 FQGTGA. Losses at the gene ends were 2 bases for V and 5 bases for J; bases not matched to a gene: 2. For the CDR3, the DNA is TGTGCCAGCAGCTTACAGGGGGTGACTGAAGCTTTCTTT. It translates to CASSLQGVTEAFF. Drawing the rest from reference TRBV7-3 and TRBJ1-1, the complete variable domain is GAGVSQTPSNKVTEKGKYVELRCDPISGHTALYWYRQSLGQGPEFLIYFQGTGAADDSGLPNDRFFAVRPEGSVSTLKIQRTERGDSAVYLCASSLQGVTEAFFGQGTRLTVV.

This clone came up a few times. The chain uses TRBV28 and TRBJ2-5, with 10 bases identical to TRBD2. CDR3 length equals 19 residues. The V and J ends lost 3 bases and 5 bases, in that order; junction bases with no gene match: 18. Germline CDR1 is MDHEN and CDR2 is SYDVKM. The CDR3: CASSFVLAGDRGEQETQYF. The CDR3 DNA is TGTGCCAGCAGTTTTGTGCTAGCGGGGGACCGGGGGGAGCAGGAGACCCAGTACTTC.

A few counts support this clone. Distinct nucleotide sequences in the sample also encode this CDR3. V usage is TRBV18 and J usage is TRBJ2-3, with 7 bases lining up with TRBD1. This CDR3 is built from 15 residues. V lost 6 bases and J lost 3; bases outside the gene matches: 9. CDR1 KGHSH and CDR2 LQKENI come from the germline V gene. The CDR3 DNA reads as TGTGCCAGCTCCCCCCCAGGGGGTCGGACAGATACGCAGTATTTT. It yields the protein CASSPPGGRTDTQYF. Full variable domain (rest looked up from reference TRBV18 and TRBJ2-3): NAGVMQNPRHLVRRRGQEARLRCSPMKGHSHVYWYRQLPEEGLKFMVYLQKENIIDESGMPKERFSAEFPKEGPSILRIQQVVRGDSAAYFCASSPPGGRTDTQYFGPGTRLTVL.

This chain joins TRBV7-9 and TRBJ1-4, with TRBD1 as a possible D gene (6 bases). Looked up from germline, CDR1 is SEHNR and CDR2 is FQNEAQ (reference sequence). CDR3 size: 14 residues. With 3 bases removed from V and 7 bases from J, the gap between germline ends came to 12 bases. CDR3 sequence: CASSFRGAGEKLFF. Here the CDR3 DNA reads TGTGCCAGCAGCTTCAGGGGCGCGGGTGAAAAACTGTTTTTT.

This clone turned up a few times. The CDR3 DNA is TGTGCCAGCAGCGTAGGGGACAGGGCCTACTACGAGCAGTACTTC. It specifies CASSVGDRAYYEQYF. The chain is built from TRBV9 and TRBJ2-7; 9 bases fit TRBD1. The length of the CDR3 is 15 residues. In germline, CDR1 is SGDLS, CDR2 YYNGEE. V was pared by 0 bases and J by 3 bases, with 4 bases of the junction left unmatched. Full variable domain (rest looked up from reference TRBV9 and TRBJ2-7): DSGVTQTPKHLITATGQRVTLRCSPRSGDLSVYWYQQSLDQGLQFLIQYYNGEERAKGNILERFSAQQFPDLHSELNLSSLELGDSALYFCASSVGDRAYYEQYFGPGTRLTVT.

This clone has more than one count but fewer than ten. The chain uses TRBV9 and TRBJ2-2; 9 bases align to TRBD2. The germline V gene encodes CDR1 SGDLS and CDR2 YYNGEE. The V segment lost 4 bases and the J segment 0 bases; nucleotides outside the gene matches: 4. The CDR3 sequence is 16 residues long. CDR3 amino acids: CASSLLAGPNTGELFF. In nucleotides, the CDR3 is TGTGCCAGCAGCCTCCTAGCGGGACCGAACACCGGGGAGCTGTTTTTT.

This clone showed up just a few times. The rearrangement uses TRBV7-2 and TRBJ1-4, with D uncertain. In germline, CDR1 is SGHTA, CDR2 FQGNSA. This CDR3 is built from 12 residues. Between the trimmed V and J ends, which lost 3 bases and 8 bases, there was a span of 7 bases. CDR3 region: CASSFQREKLFF. Here the CDR3 DNA reads TGTGCCAGCAGCTTTCAGAGGGAAAAACTGTTTTTT. Full variable domain (rest looked up from reference TRBV7-2 and TRBJ1-4): GAGVSQSPSNKVTEKGKDVELRCDPISGHTALYWYRQSLGQGLEFLIYFQGNSAPDKSGLPSDRFSAERTGGSVSTLTIQRTQQEDSAVYLCASSFQREKLFFGSGTQLSVL.

This clone was seen ten or more times. The CDR3 DNA reads TGCGCCAGCAGTTGGGACTCAGGGGAAAAACTGTTTTTT. Translated, it gives CASSWDSGEKLFF. The chain carries TRBV5-1 and TRBJ1-4, with a weak D call TRBD1 (5 bases). Germline values: CDR1 SGHRS, CDR2 YFSETQ. The V end was cut by 5 bases, the J end by 8 bases, with 13 bases between. The CDR3 extends over 13 amino acids.

The table lists this clone with a few counts. This sequence joins TRBV7-9 and TRBJ1-2; possibly TRBD1 for D (6 bases). Trimming removed 4 bases at V and 7 bases at J, with 16 bases between. This CDR3 contains 14 residues. The germline CDR1 and CDR2 sequences are SEHNR and FQNEAQ (reference sequence). CDR3: CASSSGQWRSGYTF. DNA of the CDR3: TGTGCCAGCAGCTCCGGACAGTGGAGGAGTGGCTACACCTTC.

This chain joins TRBV15 and TRBJ2-3; TRBD1 might be the D (6 bases). The CDR3 is made up of 13 amino acids. The V gene lost 3 bases and the J gene lost 3 bases, with 7 bases spanning the gap. Germline CDR1 and CDR2: LNHNV and YYDKDF (reference sequence). The CDR3 is CATSSQGTDTQYF. CDR3 in DNA: TGTGCCACCAGCAGTCAGGGGACAGATACGCAGTATTTT.

This clone has only a few counts. The rearrangement links TRBV28 to TRBJ1-4; a weak D match, TRBD1 (6 bases). The CDR3 runs 14 residues. V lost 6 bases and J 4 bases, leaving 12 bases between the germline ends. Germline V CDR1 and CDR2: MDHEN, SYDVKM. The CDR3 reads CASSRDRINEKLFF. CDR3 coding DNA: TGTGCCAGCAGCCGAGACAGGATTAATGAAAAACTGTTTTTT.

The V call is TRBV2, the J call TRBJ1-2; D may be TRBD1 (5 bases). Germline V gives CDR1 SNHLY, CDR2 FYNNEI. The CDR3 contains 13 residues. Trimming took 5 bases from V and 8 from J, leaving 15 bases between them. In DNA, the CDR3 is TGTGCCAGCAGTTTCAGGGCTCTAGAGGGCTACACCTTC. Residues: CASSFRALEGYTF.

This clone was seen only a few times. One junction end disagrees with the germline gene, perhaps due to a read error. This rearrangement joins TRBV7-7 to TRBJ2-5, with a tentative D call TRBD2 (6 bases). The V gene's germline CDR1 is SSHAT and CDR2 FNYEAQ (reference sequence). The CDR3 runs to 14 residues. The CDR3 loop is CASSLSGVQETQYF. The CDR3 nucleotides are TGTGCTAGCAGCTTATCGGGGGTGCAAGAGACCCAGTACTTC.

The rearrangement joins TRBV29-1 to TRBJ2-3, with D maybe TRBD1 (6 bases). Trimming removed 5 bases at V and 2 bases at J, with 11 bases between. CDR3 length equals 13 residues. The germline gives CDR1 SQVTM, CDR2 ANQGSEA. Here the CDR3 DNA reads TGCAGCGTTCAGGGACACAACACAGATACGCAGTATTTT. Amino acids: CSVQGHNTDTQYF.

This clone has a handful of counts. The chain joins TRBV29-1 to TRBJ1-2, with a weak D call TRBD1 (5 bases). Germline V gene lookup returns CDR1 SQVTM and CDR2 ANQGSEA. With 0 bases removed from V and 4 bases from J, the gap between germline ends came to 15 bases. The CDR3 spans 15 residues. The CDR3 sequence is CSVEDSGKGLYGYTF. In DNA form, the CDR3 reads TGCAGCGTTGAAGACAGCGGGAAGGGGCTCTATGGCTACACCTTC. The variable domain in full, with the rest retrieved from reference TRBV29-1 and TRBJ1-2, is SAVISQKPSRDICQRGTSLTIQCQVDSQVTMMFWYRQQPGQSLTLIATANQGSEATYESGFVIDKFPISRPNLTFSTLTVSNMSPEDSSIYLCSVEDSGKGLYGYTFGSGTRLTVV.

This clone has only a few counts. CDR3: CASRSKGQGANTGELFF. CDR3 nucleotide sequence: TGTGCCAGTAGGTCCAAGGGACAGGGCGCGAACACCGGGGAGCTGTTTTTT. This chain uses TRBV19 with TRBJ2-2, with 9 nucleotides matching TRBD1. Trimming at V came to 6 bases and at J to 0 bases, leaving 8 bases not matched to a gene. Germline V gene sequence: CDR1 LNHDA, CDR2 SQIVND (reference sequence). The CDR3 is made up of 17 amino acids.

This rearrangement joins TRBV27 to TRBJ2-7, with TRBD1 matching 8 bases. The CDR3 is 14 amino acids. Unmatched junction bases numbered 6, after V lost 2 bases and J lost 6 bases. CDR1 and CDR2 from the germline V gene are MNHEY and SMNVEV (reference sequence). CDR3 in DNA: TGTGCCAGCAGTTTACGACAGGGGCTGGGCGAGCAGTACTTC. This gives the protein CASSLRQGLGEQYF.

This clone was picked up a small number of times. V and J are TRBV6-5 and TRBJ2-7; possibly TRBD2 for D (5 bases). The CDR3 is 12 amino acids. Germline V gives CDR1 MNHEY, CDR2 SVGAGI. Written as DNA, the CDR3 is TGTGTCTTATGGGCTAGCACCTACGAGCAGTACGTC. Protein: CVLWASTYEQYV.